This paragraph reports one TCR beta chain. PCR amplification relied on 60 Vbeta primers (plus 13 Jbeta primers). Sequencing was performed with immunoSEQ multiplex PCR; in TCRdb, only in-frame clones are kept and a portion is missing. The data contain under 150,000 clones, 67% of them singletons. The CDR3 runs 14 residues. Germline-derived CDR1 and CDR2 are SGHRS and YFSETQ. The V gene lost 4 bases and the J gene lost 7 bases, with 17 bases spanning the gap. This entry comes from a study of cytomegalovirus exposure and HLA in healthy donors. Material: PBMCs. The TCR was taken from a man aged 18-30 years in good health and CMV-seropositive. This chain uses TRBV5-1 with TRBJ1-1, with D possibly matching TRBD1 (5 bases). The CDR3 loop is CASSRTRGTSEAFF. The DNA of the CDR3 is TGCGCCAGCAGCCGCACGCGGGGGACCAGTGAAGCTTTCTTT. The full variable domain, in which reference TRBV5-1 and TRBJ1-1 provide the parts outside the CDR3, is KAGVTQTPRYLIKTRGQQVTLSCSPISGHRSVSWYQQTPGQGLQFLFEYFSETQRNKGNFPGRFSGRQFSNSRSEMNVSTLELGDSALYLCASSRTRGTSEAFFGQGTRLTVV.